These 29 T cell receptor beta chains were all obtained from the same sample, sequenced in a study of human T cells and chemical hapten exposure. The sample's time point: patch test 3, about 24 weeks after DPC sensitization. Treatment of the sample: therapeutic diphenylcyclopropenone sensitization with weekly scalp DPC. TCRdb analysed the RACE reads with MiXCR anew, one entry per CDR3 protein. The sample records 80,000 to 100,000 distinct CDR3 sequences, 11% being singletons. The specimen comprised whole blood, sampled in connection with sensitization to the hapten diphenylcyclopropenone (DPC). The receptors were gathered from a woman in her 30s with alopecia areata. Some clones in this sample may be carry-over from other donors' samples.

The rearrangement links TRBV6-1 to TRBJ1-3, with D hard to call. Germline values: CDR1 MNHNS, CDR2 SASEGT. V was pared by 2 bases and J by 10 bases, with 9 bases between. CDR3 length: 12 residues. The CDR3 protein is CASSETGRTIYF. DNA of the CDR3: TGTGCCAGCAGTGAAACTGGGAGGACCATATATTTT.

This clonotype was recorded at least ten times. This chain connects TRBV11-2 to TRBJ1-1, with 7 bases aligning to TRBD1. Germline V gives CDR1 SGHAT, CDR2 FQNNGV. The length of the CDR3 is 15 residues. Trimming took 1 base from V and 8 from J; bases not matched to a gene: 10. This CDR3 reads CASSLVQGGQREAFF. CDR3 nucleotide sequence: TGTGCCAGCAGCTTAGTTCAGGGGGGCCAGAGGGAAGCTTTCTTT.

This clonotype was seen more than once but under ten times. V gene TRBV7-2 combines with J gene TRBJ2-7, with unresolved D. V was clipped by 5 bases and J by 6 bases, with 8 bases between them. Looked up from germline, CDR1 is SGHTA and CDR2 is FQGNSA. CDR3 length: 11 amino acids. CDR3: CASSPSVEQYF. For the CDR3, the DNA is TGTGCCAGCAGCCCGTCGGTCGAGCAGTACTTC.

This clonotype was observed a handful of times. The gene calls are TRBV28 and TRBJ2-3; 7 positions match TRBD2. CDR1 and CDR2 (germline): MDHEN, SYDVKM. CDR3 length: 15 amino acids. V was clipped by 3 bases and J by 3 bases; unmatched bases: 6. The CDR3 nucleotides read TGTGCCAGCAGTTTGAGGGGAGGGGCTACAGATACGCAGTATTTT. Its protein product is CASSLRGGATDTQYF.

This clonotype has a handful of counts. The genes are TRBV28 and TRBJ2-1; TRBD2 matches at 13 bases. CDR3 size: 16 residues. In germline, CDR1 is MDHEN, CDR2 SYDVKM. V lost 5 bases and J lost 8; bases outside the gene matches: 9. This CDR3 reads CASSSSGLAGSDEQFF. Here the CDR3 DNA reads TGTGCCAGCAGTAGCTCGGGACTAGCGGGATCGGATGAGCAGTTCTTC.

The chain combines TRBV11-3 with TRBJ2-2; 8 positions match TRBD2. Germline lookup yields CDR1 SGHNT and CDR2 YENEEA. The CDR3 loop spans 14 amino acids. Trimming cost V 5 bases and J 7 bases; bases outside gene matches: 6. DNA for the CDR3: TGTGCCAGCAGCAGCGGGGGAGGCGGCGGGGAGCTGTTTTTT. It encodes CASSSGGGGGELFF.

At least ten counts were recorded for this clonotype. The J gene is TRBJ1-2, the V gene TRBV4-2; D not certain. The CDR3 consists of 16 residues. Germline V CDR1 and CDR2: LGHNA, YNFKEQ. Trimming pared 0 bases from V and 2 bases from J, leaving 13 bases between. The CDR3 loop is CASSQDVAATNYGYTF. The CDR3 bases are TGTGCCAGCAGCCAAGATGTGGCCGCAACCAACTATGGCTACACCTTC.

This clonotype qualifies as medium-sized. The chain has TRBV27 and TRBJ2-1; possible D gene TRBD2, 6 bases. The CDR3 contains 13 residues. V was clipped by 7 bases and J by 7 bases, with 14 bases between them. Germline V CDR1 and CDR2: MNHEY, SMNVEV (reference sequence). As DNA, the CDR3 is TGTGCCAGCACTTCGGGAGCTCGGAATGAGCAGTTCTTC. As protein: CASTSGARNEQFF.

This clonotype has just a few counts. J is TRBJ2-1 and V is TRBV9; D ambiguous. Germline CDR1 is SGDLS and CDR2 is YYNGEE. CDR3 size: 13 residues. V lost 0 bases and J lost 9, with 10 bases in between. The DNA for the CDR3 is TGTGCCAGCAGCGTAGAGGCGCGCGGTGAGCAGTTCTTC. This encodes CASSVEARGEQFF.

This clonotype has at least ten counts. The V call is TRBV19, the J call TRBJ1-5, with unresolved D. V lost 4 bases and J 3 bases, leaving 16 bases between the germline ends. The CDR3 spans 16 residues. The V gene's germline CDR1 is LNHDA and CDR2 SQIVND (reference sequence). The CDR3 DNA sequence: TGTGCCAGTAGTAAACGAGGCGTAGCACTCAATCAGCCCCAGCATTTT. It yields the protein CASSKRGVALNQPQHF.

At least ten counts were recorded for this clonotype. The DNA for the CDR3 is TGTGCCAGCAGCTTGACAGGACAGGTGACCGAAGCTTTCTTT. Its protein product is CASSLTGQVTEAFF. The V gene is TRBV5-4, the J gene TRBJ1-1, with 7 positions matching TRBD1. CDR3 length: 14 residues. Germline CDR1 reads SGHNT; CDR2 reads YYREEE (reference sequence). J lost 8 bases, V lost 1 base, and 8 bases had no gene match.

This clonotype was counted at least ten times. The chain couples TRBV7-9 to TRBJ2-7; D uncertain. Per germline, CDR1 SEHNR and CDR2 FQNEAQ (reference sequence). There are 14 residues in the CDR3. V lost 5 bases and J 1 base, leaving 12 bases between the germline ends. The DNA for the CDR3 is TGTGCCAGCAGCGGTACCAGTGAGTCCTACGAGCAGTACGTC. This translates into CASSGTSESYEQYV.

This clonotype was seen ten or more times. J is TRBJ1-5 and V is TRBV6-2 or TRBV6-3, with 7 positions matching TRBD1. Germline loops: CDR1 MNHEY, CDR2 SVGEGT. The CDR3 is 16 residues long. V lost 0 bases to trimming and J lost 3 bases; unmatched junction nucleotides: 5. The CDR3 reads CASSYSAGQFNQPQHF. CDR3 in DNA: TGTGCCAGCAGTTACTCAGCGGGACAGTTCAATCAGCCCCAGCATTTT.

This clonotype came up many times. The V call is TRBV6-2 or TRBV6-3, the J call TRBJ2-3, with 10 bases aligning to TRBD2. V shed 6 bases and J 1 base; nucleotides not matched to a gene: 7. Germline lookup yields CDR1 MNHEY and CDR2 SVGEGT. The CDR3 has 16 residues. CDR3 amino acids: CASRYAGTSGTDTQYF. In DNA form, the CDR3 reads TGTGCCAGCAGATATGCCGGGACTAGCGGCACAGATACGCAGTATTTT.

The chain carries TRBV11-2 and TRBJ2-3; 7 nucleotides align to TRBD2. The trim removed 1 base at V and 0 bases at J, leaving 10 bases unmatched. The CDR3 consists of 18 residues. CDR1 SGHAT and CDR2 FQNNGV come from the germline V gene. The CDR3 region has the DNA TGTGCCAGCAGCTTAGGTTGGCTAGCGGCGAGCAGCACAGATACGCAGTATTTT. Protein: CASSLGWLAASSTDTQYF.

This clonotype was seen only a few times. The V call is TRBV10-3, the J call TRBJ1-1, with D tentatively TRBD1 (5 bases). Germline V lookup: CDR1 ENHRY, CDR2 SYGVKD. This CDR3 comprises 14 residues. Trimming took 6 bases from V and 3 from J, leaving 14 bases between them. For the CDR3, the DNA is TGTGCCATCAGGAGACAGCTGGGGGACACTGAAGCTTTCTTT. Protein sequence: CAIRRQLGDTEAFF.

For the CDR3, the DNA is TGTGCCAGCAGAACAGGGTTCACCGGGGAGCTGTTTTTT. This sequence encodes CASRTGFTGELFF. The V call is TRBV12-3 or TRBV12-4, the J call TRBJ2-2; tentative D call: TRBD1 (6 bases). Trimming took off 6 bases at V and 4 bases at J, with 9 bases between the two ends. This CDR3 has 13 residues.

This clonotype came up a few times. V gene TRBV6-5 combines with J gene TRBJ1-1; D possibly corresponds to TRBD1 (5 bases). The CDR3 contains 14 residues. The germline CDR1 and CDR2 sequences are MNHEY and SVGAGI. CDR3 residues: CASWASQGLTEAFF. The CDR3, as DNA: TGTGCAAGCTGGGCGAGCCAGGGCCTCACTGAAGCTTTCTTT.

This clonotype was seen ten or more times. The chain has TRBV5-1 and TRBJ1-1, with a weak D call TRBD1 (5 bases). V lost 4 bases and J 1 base, leaving 11 bases between the germline ends. This CDR3 has 14 amino acids. Germline lookup yields CDR1 SGHRS and CDR2 YFSETQ. Here the CDR3 reads CASSPGHRNTEAFF. CDR3 DNA sequence: TGCGCCAGCAGCCCAGGACACAGGAACACTGAAGCTTTCTTT.

This clonotype appeared many times. This chain joins TRBV14 and TRBJ1-2; D is perhaps TRBD1 (5 bases). Germline lookup yields CDR1 SGHDN and CDR2 FVKESK. The CDR3 runs to 15 residues. V was clipped by 1 base and J by 4 bases, with 13 bases between them. CDR3 residues: CASSQGAGSLYGYTF. Here the CDR3 DNA reads TGTGCCAGCAGCCAAGGCGCAGGGTCACTCTATGGCTACACCTTC.

This clonotype has just a few counts. The V and J genes are TRBV28 and TRBJ2-3; D uncertain. V lost 6 bases and J lost 1, with 8 bases in between. CDR1 is MDHEN, CDR2 SYDVKM, per germline. The CDR3 is 13 amino acids. CDR3 residues: CASRVPGTDTQYF. DNA for the CDR3: TGTGCCAGCAGGGTCCCGGGCACAGATACGCAGTATTTT. The variable domain in full, completed from reference TRBV28 and TRBJ2-3, reads DVKVTQSSRYLVKRTGEKVFLECVQDMDHENMFWYRQDPGLGLRLIYFSYDVKMKEKGDIPEGYSVSREKKERFSLILESASTNQTSMYLCASRVPGTDTQYFGPGTRLTVL.

This clonotype was seen at least ten times. This sequence joins TRBV20-1 and TRBJ2-1; 8 bases map to TRBD2. Trimming took 5 bases from V and 2 from J; bases not matched to a gene: 8. From germline, CDR1 is DFQATT and CDR2 SNEGSKA (reference sequence). The length of the CDR3 is 15 residues. CDR3 sequence: CSAWLLAEAYNEQFF. DNA for the CDR3: TGCAGTGCTTGGTTACTAGCGGAGGCCTACAATGAGCAGTTCTTC.

This rearrangement joins TRBV29-1 to TRBJ1-2; D not resolved. This CDR3 has 11 residues. The germline CDR1 and CDR2 sequences are SQVTM and ANQGSEA. Trimming pared 2 bases from V and 7 bases from J, leaving 8 bases between. The DNA for the CDR3 is TGCAGCGTTGAACCCGAAGGTGGCTACACCTTC. Residues: CSVEPEGGYTF.

This sequence joins TRBV7-2 and TRBJ2-3; a weak D match, TRBD2 (5 bases). This CDR3 is 16 amino acids long. V was pared by 1 base and J by 6 bases, with 17 bases between. The germline CDR1 and CDR2 sequences are SGHTA and FQGNSA. The CDR3 reads CASSLGSGKGMDTQYF. The CDR3 coding sequence is TGTGCCAGCAGCTTAGGGTCCGGGAAGGGAATGGATACGCAGTATTTT.

This clonotype was counted ten times or more. CDR3 loop: CASSPGLENTGELFF. CDR3 nucleotide sequence: TGTGCCAGCAGCCCGGGACTCGAGAACACCGGGGAGCTGTTTTTT. This chain joins TRBV2 and TRBJ2-2; a weak D match, TRBD2 (6 bases). Trimming left V 6 bases short and J 1 base short, with 12 bases between. This CDR3 contains 15 residues. CDR1 and CDR2 from the germline V gene are SNHLY and FYNNEI.

This clonotype was seen at least ten times. V gene TRBV7-9 combines with J gene TRBJ2-7; D ambiguous. V dropped 3 bases and J dropped 1 base, with 7 bases sitting between them. Germline V gives CDR1 SEHNR, CDR2 FQNEAQ (reference sequence). CDR3 size: 13 residues. CDR3 residues: CASSFGVSYEQYV. For the CDR3, the DNA is TGTGCCAGCAGCTTTGGGGTTTCCTACGAGCAGTACGTC.

The V gene is TRBV12-3 or TRBV12-4, the J gene TRBJ1-2; D is possibly TRBD1 (6 bases). The CDR3 has 14 residues. V lost 6 bases and J lost 1, with 12 bases in between. The CDR3 coding sequence is TGTGCCAGCAGCCCAGGGGCTAGTAACTATGGCTACACCTTC. This codes for CASSPGASNYGYTF.

The gene calls are TRBV6-2 or TRBV6-3 and TRBJ2-2; D unclear. The CDR3 covers 14 residues. Germline values: CDR1 MNHEY, CDR2 SVGEGT. V was cut by 4 bases and J by 4 bases, with 10 bases left in between. For the CDR3, the DNA is TGTGCCAGCAGTTCAACCTTAGCCACCGGGGAGCTGTTTTTT. Protein: CASSSTLATGELFF.

The chain couples TRBV6-2 or TRBV6-3 to TRBJ2-2; no clear D gene. The CDR3 consists of 12 residues. Trimming shortened V by 4 bases and J by 9 bases, and 9 bases separated the two germline ends. CDR1 is MNHEY and CDR2 is SVGEGT in the germline V gene. The CDR3 spells CASSLVPRELFF. In DNA, the CDR3 is TGTGCCAGCAGTTTAGTTCCCAGGGAGCTGTTTTTT.